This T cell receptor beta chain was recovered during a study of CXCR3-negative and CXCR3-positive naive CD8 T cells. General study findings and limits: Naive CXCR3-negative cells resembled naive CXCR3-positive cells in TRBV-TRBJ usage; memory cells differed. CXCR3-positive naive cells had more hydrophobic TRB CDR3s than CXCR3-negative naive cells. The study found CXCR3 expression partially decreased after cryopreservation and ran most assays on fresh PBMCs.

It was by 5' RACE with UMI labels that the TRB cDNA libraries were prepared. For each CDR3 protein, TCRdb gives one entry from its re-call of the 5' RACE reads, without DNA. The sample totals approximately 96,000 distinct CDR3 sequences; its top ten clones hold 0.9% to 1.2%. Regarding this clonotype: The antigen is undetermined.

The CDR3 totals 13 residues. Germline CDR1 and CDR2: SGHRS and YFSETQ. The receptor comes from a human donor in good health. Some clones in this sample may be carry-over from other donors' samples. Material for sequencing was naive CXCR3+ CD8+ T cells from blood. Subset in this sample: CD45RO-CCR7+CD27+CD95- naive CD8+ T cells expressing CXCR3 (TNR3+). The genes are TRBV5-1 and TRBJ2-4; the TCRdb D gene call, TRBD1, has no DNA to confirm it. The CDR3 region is CASSLVGQGIQYF.